Shown below are 22 T cell receptor beta chains from a single sample sequenced in a study of a mutant IDH1 vaccine in newly diagnosed glioma (dated by TCRdb to the early 2020s). Libraries were prepared through the immunoSEQ multiplex PCR assay. TCRdb's version of the immuneACCESS table is confined to in-frame rearrangements and falls short of the full clone set. An unresolved V gene accounts for under half of the shortfall where checked; the remainder is of unknown origin. The sample table shows about 88,000 clones, and over 75% are seen once. About 5.3% of the sample is held by the ten biggest clonotypes. The label giving this sample's time point can be read as: baseline, week 1 (first vaccination visit). This specimen's treatment or condition label, interpreted: pre-vaccination baseline after standard-of-care therapy. Here the sequenced sample was PBMCs, taken from a glioma patient treated with radiotherapy, temozolomide or both. Every receptor here comes from a man between 35 and 55 years old with glioma. Some clones in this sample may be carry-over from other donors' samples.

This clone was found once. The chain is built from TRBV21-1 and TRBJ2-7; TRBD1, as called in the table, went unchecked against the DNA. TRBV21-1 is deemed a pseudogene. The CDR3 is made up of 14 amino acids. CDR3: CASSKGGPPYEQYF. The CDR3 nucleotides read TGTGCCAGCAGCAAAGGGGGGCCCCCCTACGAGCAGTACTTC.

This chain links TRBV6-1 with TRBJ1-1; D gene ambiguous. The V gene's germline CDR1 is MNHNS and CDR2 SASEGT. The V and J ends lost 3 bases and 2 bases respectively, with 10 bases between them. The CDR3 has 14 amino acids. For the CDR3, the DNA is TGTGCCAGCAGTGACTACCAGTTAAACACTGAAGCTTTCTTT. This codes for CASSDYQLNTEAFF.

V is TRBV5-1 and J is TRBJ2-5; TRBD2 matches 13 bases. Losses at the gene ends were 3 bases for V and 5 bases for J; bases not matched to a gene: 10. This CDR3 comprises 17 residues. The germline CDR1 and CDR2 sequences are SGHRS and YFSETQ. Written as DNA, the CDR3 is TGCGCCAGCAGCTCCCCTCGACTAGCGGGGGGAGGGGAGACCCAGTACTTC. This codes for CASSSPRLAGGGETQYF.

This chain connects TRBV10-3 to TRBJ2-7, with 10 bases fitting TRBD1. V gave up 7 bases and J gave up 6 bases; unmatched junction bases: 6. This CDR3 has 13 residues. Germline CDR1 and CDR2: ENHRY and SYGVKD. The chain's CDR3 is CAITSGTGVEQYF. In DNA form, the CDR3 reads TGTGCCATCACCTCCGGGACAGGGGTCGAGCAGTACTTC.

CDR3 sequence: CASSLYTGLEQYF. The CDR3 DNA is TGTGCCAGCAGTTTATACACAGGTTTGGAGCAGTACTTC. The chain links TRBV27 to TRBJ2-7, with D perhaps matching TRBD1 (5 bases). The V gene's germline CDR1 is MNHEY and CDR2 SMNVEV (reference sequence). V gave up 1 base and J gave up 7 bases, with 11 bases separating them. The CDR3 has 13 residues.

The chain joins TRBV6-6 to TRBJ2-3; 8 nucleotides align to TRBD2. V shed 5 bases, J shed 0 bases, and the junction held 4 bases outside the gene matches. From germline, CDR1 is MNHNY and CDR2 SVGAGI (reference sequence). This CDR3 region has 15 residues. CDR3 in amino acids: CASSDSGASTDTQYF. As DNA, the CDR3 is TGTGCCAGCAGTGATAGCGGGGCTAGCACAGATACGCAGTATTTT.

The V call is TRBV5-1, the J call TRBJ2-1; D not certain. Germline values: CDR1 SGHRS, CDR2 YFSETQ. This CDR3 has 11 amino acids. Trimming left V 0 bases short and J 9 bases short, with 4 bases between. This chain's CDR3 is CASSLDTEQFF. In DNA form, the CDR3 reads TGCGCCAGCAGCTTGGACACTGAGCAGTTCTTC.

V and J are TRBV2 and TRBJ1-1; 9 nucleotides line up with TRBD1. V gave up 6 bases and J gave up 0 bases; unmatched junction bases: 11. Germline V lookup: CDR1 SNHLY, CDR2 FYNNEI. The CDR3 runs 17 residues. The chain's CDR3 is CASSRRPGTGMNTEAFF. As DNA, the CDR3 is TGTGCCAGCAGCCGAAGGCCCGGGACAGGGATGAACACTGAAGCTTTCTTT.

The chain has TRBV2 and TRBJ2-5; perhaps TRBD2 as D (5 bases). The length of the CDR3 is 13 residues. CDR1 is SNHLY and CDR2 is FYNNEI in the germline V gene. With 7 bases removed from V and 2 bases from J, the gap between germline ends came to 11 bases. The CDR3 DNA is TGTGCCAGCACCGGACTGGAACAAGAGACCCAGTACTTC. Translating it yields CASTGLEQETQYF.

This chain connects TRBV13 to TRBJ2-5; 8 nucleotides agree with TRBD1. The DNA end lines up better with TRBJ2-7; the J call may be wrong. Germline lookup yields CDR1 PRHDT and CDR2 FYEKMQ (reference sequence). The CDR3 has 14 amino acids. This CDR3 reads CASSSGTGHYEQYF. The CDR3 region has the DNA TGTGCCAGCAGCTCGGGGACAGGACACTACGAGCAGTACTTC.

The gene calls are TRBV7-9 and TRBJ2-7; TRBD2 agrees at 8 bases. V was pared by 5 bases and J by 12 bases, with 15 bases of the junction left unmatched. The CDR3 has 14 amino acids. Germline V gene lookup returns CDR1 SEHNR and CDR2 FQNEAQ (reference sequence). In DNA, the CDR3 is TGTGCCAGCAGCCCTGCTAGCGGGCAGGAGGGAGGGTACTTC. Amino acid sequence: CASSPASGQEGGYF.

This clone has only a few counts. The J gene is TRBJ2-1, the V gene TRBV10-3; a possible D gene is TRBD1 (5 bases). CDR3 length: 13 residues. The V gene lost 2 bases and the J gene lost 9 bases, with 11 bases spanning the gap. Germline loops: CDR1 ENHRY, CDR2 SYGVKD. The CDR3 DNA reads TGTGCCATCAGTGAGCGCAGGGAAGGTGAGCAGTTCTTC. It is translated as CAISERREGEQFF.

The chain uses TRBV30 and TRBJ2-6, with no clear D. The germline gives CDR1 GTSNPN, CDR2 SVGIG (reference sequence). The CDR3 loop spans 13 amino acids. CDR3 residues: CAGLSSGANVLTF. DNA of the CDR3: TGTGCTGGATTGAGCTCTGGGGCCAACGTCCTGACTTTC. The full variable domain, in which reference TRBV30 and TRBJ2-6 provide the parts outside the CDR3, is SQTIHQWPATLVQPVGSPLSLECTVEGTSNPNLYWYRQAAGRGLQLLFYSVGIGQISSEVPQNLSASRPQDRQFILSSKKLLLSDSGFYLCAGLSSGANVLTFGAGSRLTVL.

In this sample, this clone turned up once. This rearrangement joins TRBV27 to TRBJ2-7; 8 nucleotides line up with TRBD2. V shed 0 bases and J 0 bases; nucleotides not matched to a gene: 7. CDR3 length: 17 amino acids. Per germline, CDR1 MNHEY and CDR2 SMNVEV (reference sequence). CDR3 in amino acids: CASSLSSRGGSSYEQYF. The CDR3, as DNA: TGTGCCAGCAGTTTATCATCCCGGGGGGGGAGCTCCTACGAGCAGTACTTC.

This sequence joins TRBV29-1 and TRBJ1-1; D is uncertain. This CDR3 is 13 amino acids long. V was clipped by 4 bases and J by 0 bases, with 9 bases between them. Germline V gene data show CDR1 as SQVTM and CDR2 as ANQGSEA. CDR3 sequence: CSVGLVMNTEAFF. The CDR3 bases are TGCAGCGTTGGGCTGGTAATGAACACTGAAGCTTTCTTT.

V is TRBV15 and J is TRBJ1-2; D remains ambiguous. The CDR3 has 14 amino acids. The germline V gene has CDR1 LNHNV and CDR2 YYDKDF (reference sequence). The V gene lost 4 bases and the J gene lost 8 bases, with 17 bases spanning the gap. The CDR3 sequence: CATSTTGPPKGYTF. CDR3 nucleotide sequence: TGTGCCACCAGCACAACCGGGCCCCCTAAGGGCTACACCTTC.

This sequence joins TRBV27 and TRBJ2-6, with 10 nucleotides matching TRBD1. CDR1 and CDR2 from the germline V gene are MNHEY and SMNVEV (reference sequence). V was pared by 6 bases and J by 0 bases, with 14 bases of the junction left unmatched. This CDR3 contains 20 residues. CDR3: CASRQNAGTGEYSGANVLTF. CDR3 nucleotides: TGTGCCAGCAGACAGAACGCCGGGACAGGGGAATACTCTGGGGCCAACGTCCTGACTTTC.

This chain links TRBV9 with TRBJ1-5; 7 bases match TRBD1. The CDR3 runs 15 residues. The germline V gene encodes CDR1 SGDLS and CDR2 YYNGEE. V lost 4 bases, J lost 1 base, and 5 bases stayed unmatched. The DNA of the CDR3 is TGTGCCAGCAGCCAGGGGGGGATAAGCAATCAGCCCCAGCATTTT. Protein sequence: CASSQGGISNQPQHF. Together with reference TRBV9 and TRBJ1-5, the CDR3 gives the full variable domain: DSGVTQTPKHLITATGQRVTLRCSPRSGDLSVYWYQQSLDQGLQFLIQYYNGEERAKGNILERFSAQQFPDLHSELNLSSLELGDSALYFCASSQGGISNQPQHFGDGTRLSIL.

CDR3 coding DNA: TGTGCCAGCAGTTACTCGAAGCAGGGGGAGGGCGAGCAGTACTTC. This codes for CASSYSKQGEGEQYF. The V and J genes are TRBV6-5 and TRBJ2-7, with D perhaps TRBD1 or TRBD2 (7 bases each). CDR3 length: 15 residues. Trimming removed 0 bases from V and 6 bases from J, with 15 bases in between. The germline V gene has CDR1 MNHEY and CDR2 SVGAGI.

The chain combines TRBV9 with TRBJ1-2; possibly TRBD1 for D (5 bases). Germline V CDR1 and CDR2: SGDLS, YYNGEE. The CDR3 sequence is 12 residues long. V was trimmed by 1 base and J by 7 bases, leaving 8 bases between them. CDR3: CASSVNGGGYTF. The CDR3 DNA reads as TGTGCCAGCAGCGTAAATGGGGGTGGCTACACCTTC.

This chain uses TRBV4-1 with TRBJ1-2; the D is unclear. The ends were cut back, 2 bases at V and 4 bases at J, with 14 bases in the middle. CDR3 length: 15 residues. The germline V gene has CDR1 MGHRA and CDR2 YSYEKL. The CDR3 reads CASSQHVSELYGYTF. CDR3 nucleotides: TGCGCCAGCAGCCAACACGTCTCAGAACTCTATGGCTACACCTTC.

The V gene is TRBV15, the J gene TRBJ1-5, with D possibly TRBD1 on 6 matching bases. Germline loops: CDR1 LNHNV, CDR2 YYDKDF (reference sequence). The V gene lost 1 base and the J gene lost 2 bases, with 15 bases spanning the gap. The CDR3 has 17 amino acids. CDR3 nucleotide sequence: TGTGCCACCAGCAGAGCGCGGGGGCTAATGGGCAATCAGCCCCAGCATTTT. It codes for CATSRARGLMGNQPQHF.